A single sample is the source of the 21 T cell receptor beta chains below, sequenced in a study of T cell clones after liver transplantation. Sequencing used immunoSEQ multiplex PCR; TCRdb keeps in-frame clones, though not all of them. The data hold 65,000 to 80,000 clones, with 80% observed a single time. This specimen was CD4+ T cells from blood, taken before liver transplant. These receptors came from a human donor who received a liver transplant.

J is TRBJ2-1 and V is TRBV9; no clear D. V dropped 4 bases and J dropped 6 bases, with 14 bases sitting between them. This CDR3 contains 14 residues. Germline-derived CDR1 and CDR2 are SGDLS and YYNGEE. CDR3 sequence (DNA): TGTGCCAGCAGCCCTTATGTGGCGGTCAATGAGCAGTTCTTC. Translated, it gives CASSPYVAVNEQFF.

The genes are TRBV6-1 and TRBJ2-7; TRBD2 agrees at 7 bases. The CDR3 loop spans 13 amino acids. Germline V gene data show CDR1 as MNHNS and CDR2 as SASEGT. Losses at the gene ends were 7 bases for V and 2 bases for J; bases not matched to a gene: 5. Here the CDR3 reads CASTGAGPYEQYF. The CDR3 DNA follows: TGTGCCAGCACTGGAGCGGGGCCCTACGAGCAGTACTTC.

This clone was observed a handful of times. The rearrangement uses TRBV6-1 and TRBJ1-4; D gene ambiguous. Germline CDR1 and CDR2: MNHNS and SASEGT. This CDR3 has 18 residues. Trimming took 2 bases from V and 0 from J, leaving 16 bases between them. The CDR3 nucleotides are TGTGCCAGCAGTGAACCCCCTTTTCGGGTCGCAACTAATGAAAAACTGTTTTTT. It is translated as CASSEPPFRVATNEKLFF.

The rearrangement links TRBV11-1 to TRBJ1-1; no reliable D call. There are 12 residues in the CDR3. Germline V gene data show CDR1 as SGHAT and CDR2 as FQDESV (reference sequence). V lost 5 bases and J 7 bases, leaving 11 bases between the germline ends. This CDR3 is CASSPPSGEAFF. Here the CDR3 DNA reads TGTGCCAGCAGCCCCCCTAGTGGTGAAGCTTTCTTT.

The chain couples TRBV2 to TRBJ2-1, with a tentative D call TRBD2 (6 bases). Germline V CDR1 and CDR2: SNHLY, FYNNEI. The V end lost 7 bases, the J end lost 7 bases, and 26 bases lay between the germline ends. CDR3 length equals 17 residues. CDR3 nucleotides: TGTGCCAGCACCGTTCTTACTAGCACAGGTTATAGGAATGAGCAGTTCTTC. Translation gives CASTVLTSTGYRNEQFF.

The rearrangement uses TRBV28 and TRBJ1-2; D is perhaps TRBD1 (5 bases). This CDR3 has 15 amino acids. Germline V gives CDR1 MDHEN, CDR2 SYDVKM. The germline V and J ends were trimmed by 5 bases and 1 base, with 14 bases remaining between them. In DNA form, the CDR3 reads TGTGCCAGCAGTCCTCCTGGGGGGTTTAACTATGGCTACACCTTC. It translates to CASSPPGGFNYGYTF.

The V gene is TRBV4-1, the J gene TRBJ2-5; no clear D. Germline V gives CDR1 MGHRA, CDR2 YSYEKL. CDR3 size: 16 residues. Trimming shortened V by 0 bases and J by 3 bases, and 14 bases separated the two germline ends. The CDR3 DNA follows: TGCGCCAGCAGCCAAGATTCTTCCCCACGAGAAGAGACCCAGTACTTC. It translates to CASSQDSSPREETQYF.

This clone was observed once. The chain combines TRBV7-8 with TRBJ1-5; D not resolved. The CDR3 is made up of 17 amino acids. Germline loops: CDR1 SGHVS, CDR2 FQNEAQ. V lost 5 bases, J lost 0 bases, and 17 bases lay in between. The DNA of the CDR3 is TGTGCCAGCAGCCGGGAGGAGGCCACTTATAGCAATCAGCCCCAGCATTTT. Protein: CASSREEATYSNQPQHF. The full variable domain, in which reference TRBV7-8 and TRBJ1-5 provide the parts outside the CDR3, is GAGVSQSPRYKVAKRGQDVALRCDPISGHVSLFWYQQALGQGPEFLTYFQNEAQLDKSGLPSDRFFAERPEGSVSTLKIQRTQQEDSAVYLCASSREEATYSNQPQHFGDGTRLSIL.

This chain uses TRBV6-1 with TRBJ1-2; D unresolved. This CDR3 is 15 amino acids long. Trimming stripped 2 bases from V and 4 bases from J, with 14 bases between. Per the germline V gene, CDR1 is MNHNS and CDR2 is SASEGT. CDR3 sequence: CASSETARSFYGYTF. The DNA of the CDR3 is TGTGCCAGCAGTGAAACGGCCAGATCCTTCTATGGCTACACCTTC.

This sequence joins TRBV4-3 and TRBJ2-7, with TRBD1 identical over 7 bases. The CDR3 loop spans 15 amino acids. V dropped 4 bases and J dropped 4; count of bases not matched to a gene: 10. Germline V CDR1 and CDR2: LGHNA, YSLEER. The CDR3 spells CASSRNRDRPYEQYF. The CDR3 nucleotides are TGCGCCAGCAGCCGAAACCGGGACAGACCTTACGAGCAGTACTTC.

This chain joins TRBV6-5 and TRBJ2-3; 8 nucleotides line up with TRBD1. This CDR3 is built from 14 residues. The junction had 1 base not matched to a gene; V was cut back by 2 bases and J by 3 bases. CDR1 MNHEY and CDR2 SVGAGI come from the germline V gene. The CDR3 loop reads CASSYGQGTDTQYF. The DNA for the CDR3 is TGTGCCAGCAGTTACGGACAGGGTACAGATACGCAGTATTTT.

Notes on this clone: Other DNA sequences within the sample encode an identical CDR3. The rearrangement uses TRBV6-4 and TRBJ2-1; TRBD2 aligns across 12 bases. The V segment lost 5 bases and the J segment 3 bases; nucleotides outside the gene matches: 2. CDR3 length: 15 residues. Germline V gene data show CDR1 as MRHNA and CDR2 as SNTAGT. DNA of the CDR3: TGTGCCAGCAGTAGACTAGCGGGAGACTACAATGAGCAGTTCTTC. Translated: CASSRLAGDYNEQFF.

This clone was counted a single time. The chain recombines TRBV18 with TRBJ2-3; the match to TRBD1 covers 9 bases. The V gene end was trimmed by 4 bases and the J gene end by 4 bases; junction bases not matched to a gene: 9. Germline V lookup: CDR1 KGHSH, CDR2 LQKENI. The CDR3 runs to 16 residues. CDR3 in DNA: TGTGCCAGCTCACTATGGACAGGGGACGTGGCAGATACGCAGTATTTT. Translation gives CASSLWTGDVADTQYF. The whole variable domain, filled in from reference TRBV18 and TRBJ2-3, reads NAGVMQNPRHLVRRRGQEARLRCSPMKGHSHVYWYRQLPEEGLKFMVYLQKENIIDESGMPKERFSAEFPKEGPSILRIQQVVRGDSAAYFCASSLWTGDVADTQYFGPGTRLTVL.

J is TRBJ2-4 and V is TRBV5-4, with TRBD1 identical over 9 bases. After removal of 4 bases from V and 1 base from J, the junction contained 9 bases not matched to a gene. The germline V gene has CDR1 SGHNT and CDR2 YYREEE (reference sequence). There are 17 residues in the CDR3. The CDR3 is CASSRTGETLAKNIQYF. Here the CDR3 DNA reads TGTGCCAGCAGCCGGACAGGGGAGACCTTGGCCAAAAACATTCAGTACTTC.

On this clone itself: The same CDR3 can be traced to other DNA sequences in this sample. This rearrangement joins TRBV28 to TRBJ2-7, with D uncertain. Trimming took 3 bases from V and 0 from J, leaving 9 bases between them. Germline CDR1 and CDR2: MDHEN and SYDVKM. The CDR3 is made up of 14 amino acids. The CDR3 region is CASSFGRYSYEQYF. CDR3 nucleotides: TGTGCCAGCAGTTTCGGGCGGTACTCCTACGAGCAGTACTTC.

The CDR3 region is CASSYRGRFYGYTF. The CDR3 DNA follows: TGTGCCAGCAGCTACAGGGGGCGCTTCTATGGCTACACCTTC. V and J are TRBV5-4 and TRBJ1-2; 9 bases align to TRBD1. The length of the CDR3 is 14 residues. After removal of 3 bases from V and 4 bases from J, the junction contained 4 bases not matched to a gene. Germline V lookup: CDR1 SGHNT, CDR2 YYREEE (reference sequence).

The V and J genes are TRBV9 and TRBJ2-7; maybe TRBD2 (5 bases). The ends were cut back, 0 bases at V and 6 bases at J, with 16 bases in the middle. Germline-derived CDR1 and CDR2 are SGDLS and YYNGEE. This CDR3 has 15 residues. The CDR3 here is CASSVEAVAIREQYF. The CDR3 coding sequence is TGTGCCAGCAGCGTAGAAGCGGTCGCGATCCGCGAGCAGTACTTC.

The chain employs TRBV28 and TRBJ2-7; no definite D call. There are 14 residues in the CDR3. Germline V lookup: CDR1 MDHEN, CDR2 SYDVKM. The V and J ends lost 5 bases and 4 bases respectively, with 15 bases between them. In DNA form, the CDR3 reads TGTGCCAGCAGTCTGGGCACAAATTTTTACGAGCAGTACTTC. Protein sequence: CASSLGTNFYEQYF.

The rearrangement links TRBV7-9 to TRBJ1-3; 10 positions match TRBD1. Losses at the gene ends were 4 bases for V and 1 base for J; bases not matched to a gene: 7. The CDR3 contains 17 residues. Germline V gives CDR1 SEHNR, CDR2 FQNEAQ (reference sequence). The CDR3: CASSSGQGFVSGNTIYF. DNA for the CDR3: TGTGCCAGCAGCTCGGGACAGGGGTTTGTATCTGGAAACACCATATATTTT.

J is TRBJ1-4 and V is TRBV2; 8 bases are a match to TRBD1. Germline-derived CDR1 and CDR2 are SNHLY and FYNNEI. The CDR3 runs to 14 residues. Trimming removed 6 bases from V and 5 bases from J; junction bases left unmatched: 5. The CDR3 region has the DNA TGTGCCAGCAGACTGACAGGGGCAAATGAAAAACTGTTTTTT. Its protein is CASRLTGANEKLFF.

This chain joins TRBV5-4 and TRBJ2-1; 10 bases agree with TRBD2. Unmatched junction bases numbered 6, after V lost 2 bases and J lost 4 bases. Per the germline V gene, CDR1 is SGHNT and CDR2 is YYREEE (reference sequence). This CDR3 contains 16 residues. CDR3 residues: CASSLPKAGGYNEQFF. CDR3 coding DNA: TGTGCCAGCAGCTTACCGAAAGCGGGAGGGTACAATGAGCAGTTCTTC.